One sample yielded the 14 T cell receptor beta chains listed below, sequenced in a study of cytomegalovirus exposure and HLA in healthy donors. With 60 Vbeta and 13 Jbeta primers, the PCR was carried out. Sequencing was performed with immunoSEQ multiplex PCR; in TCRdb, only in-frame clones are kept and a portion is missing. The data contain roughly 120,000 clones, roughly four fifths of them seen just once; the ten biggest clones take up nearly 3%. Specimen: PBMCs. These receptors came from a woman in her thirties or forties in good health and CMV-seropositive.

V is TRBV5-6 and J is TRBJ2-7; 10 bases map to TRBD1. Trimming cost V 2 bases and J 2 bases; bases outside gene matches: 10. The CDR3 totals 17 residues. Per germline, CDR1 SGHDT and CDR2 YYEEEE. This chain's CDR3 is CASSLSWGQGRTYEQYF. The DNA of the CDR3 is TGTGCCAGCAGCTTAAGTTGGGGACAGGGGCGCACCTACGAGCAGTACTTC.

The chain has TRBV5-6 and TRBJ2-2, with TRBD2 identical over 7 bases. This CDR3 is 17 amino acids long. Germline V gene data show CDR1 as SGHDT and CDR2 as YYEEEE. V was clipped by 4 bases and J by 3 bases; unmatched bases: 12. The DNA for the CDR3 is TGTGCCAGCAGCCCCGAGAGACTAGCCCGGTACACCGGGGAGCTGTTTTTT. Protein: CASSPERLARYTGELFF.

The gene calls are TRBV7-2 and TRBJ1-5; 7 positions agree with TRBD1. Germline V gives CDR1 SGHTA, CDR2 FQGNSA. Unmatched junction bases numbered 6, after V lost 6 bases and J lost 7 bases. The CDR3 consists of 13 residues. CDR3 bases: TGTGCCAGCAGTCGACAGGGCGGCCAGCCCCAGCATTTT. Its translation is CASSRQGGQPQHF.

The chain combines TRBV5-6 with TRBJ2-1, with D unresolved. CDR1 is SGHDT, CDR2 YYEEEE, per germline. This CDR3 comprises 11 residues. Trimming shortened V by 0 bases and J by 12 bases, and 7 bases separated the two germline ends. CDR3 residues: CASSLGGAQFF. CDR3 DNA sequence: TGTGCCAGCAGCTTGGGTGGAGCGCAGTTCTTC.

The chain employs TRBV9 and TRBJ2-5, with 9 bases aligning to TRBD2. Trimming removed 3 bases from V and 5 bases from J; junction bases left unmatched: 5. Germline lookup yields CDR1 SGDLS and CDR2 YYNGEE. CDR3 length: 14 residues. In DNA, the CDR3 is TGTGCCAGCAGCGGCGGGACTAGCTTGGAGACCCAGTACTTC. As protein: CASSGGTSLETQYF.

This clone was counted only a few times. The chain couples TRBV7-2 to TRBJ2-7; D possibly corresponds to TRBD1 (5 bases). Looked up from germline, CDR1 is SGHTA and CDR2 is FQGNSA. CDR3 size: 16 residues. Trimming pared 3 bases from V and 3 bases from J, leaving 18 bases between. The CDR3 nucleotides read TGTGCCAGCAGCTTTGACTGGCGGACACAGGACTACGAGCAGTACTTC. Translation gives CASSFDWRTQDYEQYF.

V usage is TRBV28 and J usage is TRBJ2-6, with D uncertain. From germline, CDR1 is MDHEN and CDR2 SYDVKM. With 4 bases removed from V and 2 bases from J, the gap between germline ends came to 9 bases. CDR3 length equals 15 residues. CDR3 sequence reads: CASSSIPPGANVLTF. The CDR3 DNA reads as TGTGCCAGCAGTTCAATCCCCCCTGGGGCCAACGTCCTGACTTTC.

The chain uses TRBV27 and TRBJ2-1, with 11 positions matching TRBD2. Germline V lookup: CDR1 MNHEY, CDR2 SMNVEV (reference sequence). The CDR3 sequence is 15 residues long. Unmatched junction bases numbered 12, after V lost 7 bases and J lost 10 bases. DNA for the CDR3: TGTGCCAGCACCGACCGACTAGCGGGATTGGGGGAGCAGTTCTTC. Its translation is CASTDRLAGLGEQFF.

The rearrangement uses TRBV7-3 and TRBJ2-5, with D possibly matching TRBD2 (5 bases). The CDR3 totals 14 residues. V was trimmed by 4 bases and J by 7 bases, leaving 16 bases between them. Germline V gene lookup returns CDR1 SGHTA and CDR2 FQGTGA. CDR3 DNA: TGTGCCAGCAGCTCAATCGGGGTTGGAGGGACCCAGTACTTC. Protein product: CASSSIGVGGTQYF.

The chain employs TRBV5-6 and TRBJ2-6, with D perhaps TRBD2 (5 bases). This CDR3 region has 15 residues. V lost 4 bases to trimming and J lost 2 bases, with 10 bases between them. CDR1 SGHDT and CDR2 YYEEEE come from the germline V gene. For the CDR3, the DNA is TGTGCCAGCAGCGTTGGAGGCACTGGGGCCAACGTCCTGACTTTC. The encoded protein is CASSVGGTGANVLTF.

This chain uses TRBV4-2 with TRBJ2-4; 7 bases match TRBD2. V shed 5 bases, J shed 5 bases, and the junction held 9 bases outside the gene matches. The CDR3 spans 15 residues. Germline V gene sequence: CDR1 LGHNA, CDR2 YNFKEQ. The CDR3 protein is CASSGPGTTENIQYF. The CDR3 bases are TGTGCCAGCAGCGGACCCGGGACTACAGAAAACATTCAGTACTTC.

The CDR3 region is CASSYSTSPGLYEQYF. CDR3 coding DNA: TGTGCCAGCAGTTACTCGACCAGTCCGGGGTTGTACGAGCAGTACTTC. The chain employs TRBV6-5 and TRBJ2-7; weak D call: TRBD2 (5 bases). Between the trimmed V and J ends, which lost 0 bases and 4 bases, there was a span of 16 bases. The germline V gene encodes CDR1 MNHEY and CDR2 SVGAGI. The CDR3 spans 16 residues.

V and J are TRBV4-3 and TRBJ2-6; 11 nucleotides agree with TRBD2. V shed 1 base, J shed 1 base, and the junction held 9 bases outside the gene matches. The germline V gene encodes CDR1 LGHNA and CDR2 YSLEER. This CDR3 is 20 amino acids long. The CDR3 nucleotides read TGCGCCAGCAGCCAAGGACTACTAGCGGGGGTTCCTTCTGGGGCCAACGTCCTGACTTTC. Translation: CASSQGLLAGVPSGANVLTF.

This clone has just one count. The chain links TRBV6-5 to TRBJ1-6, with D possibly TRBD1 on 6 matching bases. The V and J ends lost 6 bases and 9 bases respectively, with 15 bases between them. Germline V gene lookup returns CDR1 MNHEY and CDR2 SVGAGI. The CDR3 consists of 14 residues. The chain's CDR3 is CASRVQGFGSPLHF. In DNA form, the CDR3 reads TGTGCCAGCAGGGTACAGGGCTTTGGTTCACCCCTCCACTTT.